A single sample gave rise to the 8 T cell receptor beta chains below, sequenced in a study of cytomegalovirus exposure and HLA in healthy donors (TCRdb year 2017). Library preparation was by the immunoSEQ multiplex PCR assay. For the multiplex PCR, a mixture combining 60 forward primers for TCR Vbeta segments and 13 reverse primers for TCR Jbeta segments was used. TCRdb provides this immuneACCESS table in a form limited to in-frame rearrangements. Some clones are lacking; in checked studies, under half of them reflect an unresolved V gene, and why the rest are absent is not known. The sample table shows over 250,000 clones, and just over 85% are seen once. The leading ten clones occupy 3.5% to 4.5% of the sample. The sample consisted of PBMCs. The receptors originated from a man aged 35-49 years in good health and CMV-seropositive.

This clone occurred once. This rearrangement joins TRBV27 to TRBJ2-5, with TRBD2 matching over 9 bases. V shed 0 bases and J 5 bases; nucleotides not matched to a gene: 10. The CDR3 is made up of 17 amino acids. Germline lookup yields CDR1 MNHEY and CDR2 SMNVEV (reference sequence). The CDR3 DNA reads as TGTGCCAGCAGTTTATCCGCGGGAGGGCCAGGGTTGGAGACCCAGTACTTC. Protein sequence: CASSLSAGGPGLETQYF.

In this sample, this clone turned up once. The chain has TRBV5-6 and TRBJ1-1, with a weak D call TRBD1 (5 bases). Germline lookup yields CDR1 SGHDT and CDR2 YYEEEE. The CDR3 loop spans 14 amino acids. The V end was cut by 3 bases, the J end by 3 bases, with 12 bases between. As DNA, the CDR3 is TGTGCCAGCAGCTGGGGGGAGGTATACACTGAAGCTTTCTTT. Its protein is CASSWGEVYTEAFF.

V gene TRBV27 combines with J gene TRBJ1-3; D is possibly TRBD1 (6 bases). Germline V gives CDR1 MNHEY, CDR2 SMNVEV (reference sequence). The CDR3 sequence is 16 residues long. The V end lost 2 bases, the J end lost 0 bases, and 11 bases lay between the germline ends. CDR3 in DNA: TGTGCCAGCAGTTTAACCGGGACAAACTCTGGAAACACCATATATTTT. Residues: CASSLTGTNSGNTIYF.

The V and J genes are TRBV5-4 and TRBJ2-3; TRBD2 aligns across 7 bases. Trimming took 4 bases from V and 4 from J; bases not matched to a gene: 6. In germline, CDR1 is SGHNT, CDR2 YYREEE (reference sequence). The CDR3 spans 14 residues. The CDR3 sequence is CASSAKGRADTQYF. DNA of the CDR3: TGTGCCAGCAGCGCCAAGGGGAGGGCAGATACGCAGTATTTT.

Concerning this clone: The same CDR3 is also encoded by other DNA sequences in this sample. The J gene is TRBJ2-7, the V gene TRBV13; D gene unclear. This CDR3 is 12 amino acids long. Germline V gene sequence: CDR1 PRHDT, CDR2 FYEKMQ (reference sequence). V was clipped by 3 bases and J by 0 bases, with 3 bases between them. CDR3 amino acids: CASSFSSYEQYF. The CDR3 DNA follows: TGTGCCAGCAGCTTCAGCTCCTACGAGCAGTACTTC.

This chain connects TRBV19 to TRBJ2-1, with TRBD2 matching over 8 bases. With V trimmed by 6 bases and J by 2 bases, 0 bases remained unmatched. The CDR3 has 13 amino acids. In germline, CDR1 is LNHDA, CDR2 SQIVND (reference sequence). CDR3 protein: CASSGRAYNEQFF. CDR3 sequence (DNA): TGTGCCAGTAGCGGGAGGGCCTACAATGAGCAGTTCTTC.

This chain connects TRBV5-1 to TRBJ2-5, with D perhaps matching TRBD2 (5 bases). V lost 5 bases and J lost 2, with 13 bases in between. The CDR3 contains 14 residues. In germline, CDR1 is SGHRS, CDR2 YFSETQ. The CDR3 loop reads CASRPPRGQETQYF. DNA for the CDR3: TGCGCCAGCAGACCCCCCCGGGGACAAGAGACCCAGTACTTC.

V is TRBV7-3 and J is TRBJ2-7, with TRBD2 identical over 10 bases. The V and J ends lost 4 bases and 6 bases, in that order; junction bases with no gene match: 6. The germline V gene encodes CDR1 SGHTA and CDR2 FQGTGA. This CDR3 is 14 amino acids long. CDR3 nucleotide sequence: TGTGCCAGCAGCTCTAGCGGGAGCGCCCTCGAGCAGTACTTC. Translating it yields CASSSSGSALEQYF.